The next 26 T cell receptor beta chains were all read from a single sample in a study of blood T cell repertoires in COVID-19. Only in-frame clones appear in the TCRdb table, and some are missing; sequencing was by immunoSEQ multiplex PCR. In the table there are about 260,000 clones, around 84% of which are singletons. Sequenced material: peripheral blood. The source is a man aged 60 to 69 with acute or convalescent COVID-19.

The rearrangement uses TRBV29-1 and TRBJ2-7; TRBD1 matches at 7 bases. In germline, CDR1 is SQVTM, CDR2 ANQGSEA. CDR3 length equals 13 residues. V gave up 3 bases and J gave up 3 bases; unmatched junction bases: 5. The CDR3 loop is CSVDGTDGYEQYF. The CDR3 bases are TGCAGCGTTGACGGGACAGACGGCTACGAGCAGTACTTC.

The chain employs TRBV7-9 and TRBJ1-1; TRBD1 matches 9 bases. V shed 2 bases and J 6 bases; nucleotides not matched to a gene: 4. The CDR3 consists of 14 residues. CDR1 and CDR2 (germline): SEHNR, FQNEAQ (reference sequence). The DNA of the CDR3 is TGTGCCAGCAGCTTATCGGGACAGGGTTCTGAAGCTTTCTTT. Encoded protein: CASSLSGQGSEAFF.

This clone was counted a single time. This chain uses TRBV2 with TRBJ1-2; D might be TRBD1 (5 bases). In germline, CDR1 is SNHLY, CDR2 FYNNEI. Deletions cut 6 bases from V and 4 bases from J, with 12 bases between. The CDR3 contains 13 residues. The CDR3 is CASRVQVTYGYTF. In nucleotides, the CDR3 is TGTGCCAGCAGAGTACAGGTTACCTATGGCTACACCTTC.

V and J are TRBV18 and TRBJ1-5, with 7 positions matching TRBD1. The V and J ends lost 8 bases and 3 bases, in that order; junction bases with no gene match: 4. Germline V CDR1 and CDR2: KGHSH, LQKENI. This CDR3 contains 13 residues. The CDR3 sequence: CASRDSTNQPQHF. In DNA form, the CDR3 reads TGTGCCAGCCGGGACAGTACCAATCAGCCCCAGCATTTT.

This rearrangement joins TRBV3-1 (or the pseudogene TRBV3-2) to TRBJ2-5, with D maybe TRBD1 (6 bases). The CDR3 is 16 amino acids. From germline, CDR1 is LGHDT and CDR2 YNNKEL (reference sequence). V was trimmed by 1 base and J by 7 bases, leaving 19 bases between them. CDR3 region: CASSQGGRAGRGTQYF. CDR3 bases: TGTGCCAGCAGCCAAGGAGGAAGGGCTGGCAGGGGGACCCAGTACTTC.

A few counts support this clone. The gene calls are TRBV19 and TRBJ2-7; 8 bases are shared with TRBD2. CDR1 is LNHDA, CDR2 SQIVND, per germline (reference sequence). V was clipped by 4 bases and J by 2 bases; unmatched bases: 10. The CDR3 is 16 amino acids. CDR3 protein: CASSKAGGPIAYEQYF. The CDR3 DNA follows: TGTGCCAGTAGTAAGGCGGGGGGCCCTATAGCCTACGAGCAGTACTTC.

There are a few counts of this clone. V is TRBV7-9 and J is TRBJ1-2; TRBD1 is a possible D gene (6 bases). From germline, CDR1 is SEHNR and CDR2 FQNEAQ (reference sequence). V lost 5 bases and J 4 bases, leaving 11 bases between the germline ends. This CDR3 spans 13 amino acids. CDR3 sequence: CASSPGQIYGYTF. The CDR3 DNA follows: TGTGCCAGCAGCCCCGGACAGATCTATGGCTACACCTTC.

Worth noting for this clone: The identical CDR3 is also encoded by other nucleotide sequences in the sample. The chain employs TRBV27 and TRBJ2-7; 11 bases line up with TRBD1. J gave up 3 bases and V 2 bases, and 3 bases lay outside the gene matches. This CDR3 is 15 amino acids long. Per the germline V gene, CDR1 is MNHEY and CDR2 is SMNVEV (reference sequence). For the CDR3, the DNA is TGTGCCAGCAGTTTAGGACAGGGGGCGAGCTACGAGCAGTACTTC. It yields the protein CASSLGQGASYEQYF.

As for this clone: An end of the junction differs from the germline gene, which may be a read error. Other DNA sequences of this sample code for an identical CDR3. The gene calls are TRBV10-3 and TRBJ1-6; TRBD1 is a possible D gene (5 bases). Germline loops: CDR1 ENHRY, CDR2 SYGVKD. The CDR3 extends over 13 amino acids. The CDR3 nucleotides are TGTGCCATCCGATTAGGGGATAATTCACCCCTTCACTTT. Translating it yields CAIRLGDNSPLHF.

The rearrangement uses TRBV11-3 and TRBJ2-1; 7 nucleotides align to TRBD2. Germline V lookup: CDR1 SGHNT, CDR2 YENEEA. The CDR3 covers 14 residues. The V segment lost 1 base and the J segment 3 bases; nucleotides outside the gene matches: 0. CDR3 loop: CASSLVAGYNEQFF. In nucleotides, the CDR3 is TGTGCCAGCAGCTTAGTAGCGGGCTACAATGAGCAGTTCTTC.

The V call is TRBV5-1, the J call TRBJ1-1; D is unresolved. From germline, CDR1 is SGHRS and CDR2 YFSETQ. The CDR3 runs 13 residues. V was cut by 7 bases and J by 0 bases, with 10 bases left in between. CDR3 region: CASSWELNTEAFF. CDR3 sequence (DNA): TGCGCCAGCTCTTGGGAGCTGAACACTGAAGCTTTCTTT.

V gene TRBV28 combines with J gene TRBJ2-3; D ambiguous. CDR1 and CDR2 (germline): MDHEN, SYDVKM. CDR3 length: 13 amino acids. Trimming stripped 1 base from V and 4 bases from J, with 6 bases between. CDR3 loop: CASSLSGSDTQYF. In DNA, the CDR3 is TGTGCCAGCAGTTTATCAGGTTCAGATACGCAGTATTTT.

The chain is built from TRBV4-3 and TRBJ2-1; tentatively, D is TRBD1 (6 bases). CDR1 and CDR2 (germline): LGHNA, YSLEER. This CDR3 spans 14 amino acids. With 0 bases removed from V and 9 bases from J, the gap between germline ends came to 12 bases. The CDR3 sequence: CASSQDRGPSEQFF. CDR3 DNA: TGCGCCAGCAGCCAAGACAGGGGACCATCTGAGCAGTTCTTC.

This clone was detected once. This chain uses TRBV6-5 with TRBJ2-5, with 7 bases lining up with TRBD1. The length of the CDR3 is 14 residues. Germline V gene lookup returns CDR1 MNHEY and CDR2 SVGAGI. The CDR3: CSSTHRGRGETQYF. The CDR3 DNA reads TGTTCCTCTACCCACAGGGGACGGGGAGAGACCCAGTACTTC.

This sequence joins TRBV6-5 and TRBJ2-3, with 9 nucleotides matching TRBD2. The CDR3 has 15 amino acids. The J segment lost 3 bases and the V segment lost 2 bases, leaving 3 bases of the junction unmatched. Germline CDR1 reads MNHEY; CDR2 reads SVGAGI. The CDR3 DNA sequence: TGTGCCAGCAGTTACCTAGCGGGACGGACAGATACGCAGTATTTT. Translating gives CASSYLAGRTDTQYF.

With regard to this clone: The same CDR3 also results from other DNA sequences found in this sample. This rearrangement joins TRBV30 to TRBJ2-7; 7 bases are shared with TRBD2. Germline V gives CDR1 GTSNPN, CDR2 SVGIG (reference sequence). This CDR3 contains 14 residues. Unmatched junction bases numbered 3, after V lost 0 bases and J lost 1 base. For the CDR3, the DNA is TGTGCCTGGAGTGTGGGAGGGGTTTCCTACGAGCAGTACTTC. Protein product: CAWSVGGVSYEQYF.

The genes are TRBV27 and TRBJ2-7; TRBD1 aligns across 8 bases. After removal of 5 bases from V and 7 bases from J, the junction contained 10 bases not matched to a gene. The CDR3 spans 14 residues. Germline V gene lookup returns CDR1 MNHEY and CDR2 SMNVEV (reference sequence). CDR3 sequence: CASSPGTGFGEQYF. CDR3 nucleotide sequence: TGTGCCAGCAGTCCCGGGACAGGCTTCGGAGAGCAGTACTTC.

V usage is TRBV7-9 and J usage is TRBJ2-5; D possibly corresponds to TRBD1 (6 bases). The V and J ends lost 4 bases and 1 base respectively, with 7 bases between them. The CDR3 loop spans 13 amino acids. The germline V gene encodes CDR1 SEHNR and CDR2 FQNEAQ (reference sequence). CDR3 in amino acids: CASSWDTQETQYF. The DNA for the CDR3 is TGTGCCAGCAGCTGGGACACCCAAGAGACCCAGTACTTC.

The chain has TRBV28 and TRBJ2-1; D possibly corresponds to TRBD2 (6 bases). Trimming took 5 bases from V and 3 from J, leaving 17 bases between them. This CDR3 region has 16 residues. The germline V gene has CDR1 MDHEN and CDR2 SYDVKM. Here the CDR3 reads CASSPYGAGYYNEQFF. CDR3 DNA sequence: TGTGCCAGCAGTCCGTACGGGGCGGGGTACTACAATGAGCAGTTCTTC.

The DNA of the CDR3 is TGTGCCAGCATGCACAGGGGGACCTACGAGCAGTACTTC. Encoded protein: CASMHRGTYEQYF. This chain links TRBV6-5 with TRBJ2-7, with 8 bases matching TRBD1. This CDR3 contains 13 residues. The trim removed 7 bases at V and 2 bases at J, leaving 4 bases unmatched. Germline V gives CDR1 MNHEY, CDR2 SVGAGI.

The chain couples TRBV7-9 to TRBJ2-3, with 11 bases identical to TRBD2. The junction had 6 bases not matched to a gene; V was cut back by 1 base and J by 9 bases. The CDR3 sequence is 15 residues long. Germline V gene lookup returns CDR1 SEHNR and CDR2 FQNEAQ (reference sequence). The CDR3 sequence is CASSLETSGGKTQYF. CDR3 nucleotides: TGTGCCAGCAGCTTAGAAACTAGCGGGGGTAAGACGCAGTATTTT.

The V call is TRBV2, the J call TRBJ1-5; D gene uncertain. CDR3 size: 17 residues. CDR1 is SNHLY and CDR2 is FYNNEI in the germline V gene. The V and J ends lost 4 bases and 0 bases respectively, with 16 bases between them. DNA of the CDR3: TGTGCCAGCAGTGCCCTACCACCCGGGAATAGCAATCAGCCCCAGCATTTT. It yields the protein CASSALPPGNSNQPQHF.

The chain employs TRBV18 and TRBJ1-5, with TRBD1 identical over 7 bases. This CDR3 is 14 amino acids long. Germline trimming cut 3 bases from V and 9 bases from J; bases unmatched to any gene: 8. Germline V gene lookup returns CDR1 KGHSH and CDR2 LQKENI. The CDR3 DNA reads TGTGCCAGCTCACCCTCGACAGGGCTGGCGCCCCAGCATTTT. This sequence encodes CASSPSTGLAPQHF.

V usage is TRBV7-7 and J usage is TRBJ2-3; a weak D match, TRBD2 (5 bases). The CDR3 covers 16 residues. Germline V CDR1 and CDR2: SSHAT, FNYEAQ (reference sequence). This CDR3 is CASSLSPLASTDTQYF. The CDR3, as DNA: TGTGCTAGCTCCCTTAGCCCGCTAGCAAGCACAGATACGCAGTATTTT.

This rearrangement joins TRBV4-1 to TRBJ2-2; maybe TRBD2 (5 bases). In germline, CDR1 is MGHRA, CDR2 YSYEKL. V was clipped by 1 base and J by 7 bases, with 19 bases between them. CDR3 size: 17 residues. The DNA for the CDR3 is TGCGCCAGCAGCCAAGTGCTTAGGTCTAGCCAGGACGGGGAGCTGTTTTTT. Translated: CASSQVLRSSQDGELFF.

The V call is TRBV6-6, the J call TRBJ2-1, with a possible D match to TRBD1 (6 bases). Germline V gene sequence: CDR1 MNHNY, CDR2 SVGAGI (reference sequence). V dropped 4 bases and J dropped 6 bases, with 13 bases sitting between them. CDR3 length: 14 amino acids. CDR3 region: CASSWGPEGNEQFF. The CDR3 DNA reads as TGTGCCAGCAGTTGGGGGCCAGAGGGCAATGAGCAGTTCTTC.